Here is one TCR beta chain with its context. The target antigen is unknown. The sample comes from a study of identical twins. Whole-study results and caveats: There were fewer insertions in abundant cord blood beta clonotypes, but memory repertoires showed no such pattern.

A universal primer site was added by template switching, and unique molecular identifiers were carried by the cDNA. TCRdb itself ran the 5' RACE reads through MiXCR, one entry per CDR3 protein. The data show hundreds of thousands of distinct CDR3 sequences, with approximately 8.3% seen just once and less than 2% held by the top ten. Per germline, CDR1 MNHEY and CDR2 SVGEGT. J was trimmed by 3 bases and V by 7 bases; bases with no gene match: 3. This CDR3 region has 13 residues. This same sample was also part of a study on yellow fever vaccine responses in identical twins.

The V and J genes are TRBV6-2 or TRBV6-3 and TRBJ2-3; 8 bases align to TRBD2. Sequencing used memory (CD45RO+) T cells sorted from blood. The receptor's source is a woman under 30 in good health. The CDR3 DNA follows: TGTGCCAGCAAAATAGCGGGAACAGATACGCAGTATTTT. As protein: CASKIAGTDTQYF.